This T cell receptor beta chain stems from a study of cytomegalovirus exposure and HLA in healthy donors. A multiplex PCR was run with 60 Vbeta primers and 13 Jbeta primers. Using immunoSEQ multiplex PCR, the repertoire was profiled, and TCRdb retains in-frame clones only, with some absent. The repertoire holds over 100,000 clones, with 75% to 90% as singletons. The CDR3 is 13 residues long. V trimming: 4 bases; J trimming: 5 bases; junction bases outside the gene matches: 2. Germline CDR1 and CDR2: SEHNR and FQNEAQ (reference sequence). Notes on the study in general: Associated with HLA alleles at 0.05 false discovery rate in a later analysis were some 18,000 TCR beta sequences.

The table lists this clone with a few counts. Its cognate antigen is unknown. Input material: PBMCs. The TCR sequence derives from a middle-aged man in good health and CMV-seronegative. The chain links TRBV7-9 to TRBJ2-5, with 9 bases aligning to TRBD2. CDR3 in DNA: TGTGCCAGCAGCTCCGGACTAGCGGAGACCCAGTACTTC. Amino acid sequence: CASSSGLAETQYF.